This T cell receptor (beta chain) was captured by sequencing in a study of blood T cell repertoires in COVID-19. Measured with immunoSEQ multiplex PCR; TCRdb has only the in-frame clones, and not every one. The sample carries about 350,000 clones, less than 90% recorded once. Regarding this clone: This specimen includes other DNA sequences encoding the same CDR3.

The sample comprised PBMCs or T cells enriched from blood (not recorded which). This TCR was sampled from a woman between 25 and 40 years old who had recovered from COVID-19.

In DNA form, the CDR3 reads TGTGCCAGCAGCCTAGGACAGGGGTACGAGCAGTACTTC. Its protein product is CASSLGQGYEQYF. The chain employs TRBV12-3 or TRBV12-4 and TRBJ2-7; 9 bases line up with TRBD1. The ends lost 6 bases at V and 4 bases at J; junction bases unmatched: 4. The CDR3 spans 13 residues.